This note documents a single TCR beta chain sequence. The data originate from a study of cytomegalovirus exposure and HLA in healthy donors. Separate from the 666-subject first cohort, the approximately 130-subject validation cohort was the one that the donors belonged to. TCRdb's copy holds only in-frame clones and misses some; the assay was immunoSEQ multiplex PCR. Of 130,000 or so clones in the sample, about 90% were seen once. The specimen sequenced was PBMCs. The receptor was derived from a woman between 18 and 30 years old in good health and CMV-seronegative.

The CDR3 sequence: CASAYSGANVLTF. CDR3 in DNA: TGTGCCAGCGCCTACTCTGGGGCCAACGTCCTGACTTTC. The chain uses TRBV18 and TRBJ2-6; unclear D gene. Trimming removed 8 bases at V and 0 bases at J, with 5 bases between. Germline V gene lookup returns CDR1 KGHSH and CDR2 LQKENI. This CDR3 is built from 13 residues.